The rows below give T cell receptor beta chains drawn from one sample of a study of OX40 agonist ivuxolimab in advanced cancers. Sequenced by immunoSEQ multiplex PCR; TCRdb stores in-frame clones only, minus some. The table has tens of thousands of clones, about nine tenths seen once. This material consisted of CD4+ or CD8+ T cells sorted from blood, taken in a trial of the OX40 agonist ivuxolimab. These receptors all come from an adult with an advanced solid tumor such as melanoma, head and neck, liver or kidney cancer. The CDR3 runs from the conserved cysteine through the conserved F or W. D genes are given only for firm matches. Only part of the rows carry a size: once, few, many, or a class if the clone is expanded.

.	TRBD2	TRBV11-3	CASSSIAGDNEQFF
.	TRBD1	TRBV30	CAWTGTGGNYEQYF
.	.	TRBV7-9	CASGTREMGQETQYF
.	.	TRBV27	CASSLLSDRNQPQHF
.	TRBD2	TRBV4-1	CASSQGGWTSGTTFGYNEQFF
.	.	TRBV11-2	CASSLEAASYNEQFF
.	.	TRBV6-5	CASTWTGSGGDTQYF
.	TRBD1	TRBV28	CASSFPGQGNPDTQYF
.	.	TRBV11-2	CASSLGFRRAPASTDTQYF
.	.	TRBV28	CASARGYGYTF
.	TRBD2	TRBV9	CASSVGASGYEQYF
.	.	TRBV7-9	CASSLEFREGEQFF
few	TRBD1	TRBV30	CAWSGAGGYGYTF
.	TRBD2	TRBV27	CASSSWTSDSSEQFF
.	TRBD1	TRBV28	CASSPFPGQISLQETQYF
once	.	TRBV2	CASSPSYEQYF
.	.	TRBV25-1	CASSDPLVWYEQYF
.	.	TRBV7-8	CASSVLGRVADTQYF
once	.	TRBV27	CASKIELAASYEQYF
.	.	TRBV7-3	CASSLDRGYEQYF
.	.	TRBV7-9	CASSLESSDEQFF
.	.	TRBV25-1	CASSASEGPSYEQYF
.	.	TRBV5-4	CASRPIQRPADEQFF
.	TRBD1	TRBV7-7	CASSQGQGAGNEQYF
.	TRBD2	TRBV9	CASSSNVGLAGTYEQYF
.	TRBD2	TRBV7-9	CASSPTSGRASGELFF
.	TRBD2	TRBV4-1	CASSPSGGSGETQYF
.	TRBD2	TRBV28	CASSLTGGTAYNEQFF
.	.	TRBV19	CASSIWGISNQPQHF
.	.	TRBV27	CASSLSGAMNTEAFF
once	.	TRBV18	CASSPPEGRIGTEAFF
.	TRBD1	TRBV5-8	CASSLGTGANGYTF
.	.	TRBV2	CASSSGGEKETQYF
.	.	TRBV28	CASSLYPRGVQRAEQYF
few	.	TRBV19	CASSIDDSSGANVLTF
.	.	TRBV6-5	CASSYSGNYNEQFF
.	.	TRBV11-2	CASSPDSVPMFF
.	.	TRBV5-1	CASSLLGPPLNNEQFF
.	TRBD1	TRBV9	CASSGPGTGYHEQYF
.	.	TRBV5-6	CASSFFSGTTDTQYF
.	.	TRBV6-1	CASSEVGPHRGAQHF
few	TRBD1	TRBV28	CASSFLGQGRTGELFF